The rows below give T cell receptor beta chains drawn from one sample of a study of T-cell reconstitution after alpha-beta-depleted transplantation in children. TCRdb reprocessed the PCR reads via MiXCR and lists one record per CDR3 protein. This table has about 400,000 distinct CDR3 sequences, 16% appearing once. The sample was PBMCs, mostly from graft donor cells, taken 360 days after TCRalphabeta/CD19-depleted stem cell transplant. All receptors derive from a boy in the first two years of life who had a stem cell transplant for Wiskott-Aldrich syndrome, so the T cells may come from the graft donor. Each CDR3 is given with its conserved first and last residue. A D gene is named only where the DNA matches it firmly. Rows may omit the clone size; those that give it use once, few, many or a size class.

J: TRBJ2-1
D: NA
size: NA
V: TRBV27
CDR3: CASSLLGSWGFNNEQFF
DNA: TGTGCCAGCAGTTTACTGGGTAGCTGGGGGTTTAACAATGAGCAGTTCTTC

J: TRBJ2-2
D: NA
size: NA
V: TRBV20-1
CDR3: CSASYRNTGELFF
DNA: TGCAGTGCTAGTTACAGGAACACCGGGGAGCTGTTTTTT

J: TRBJ2-1
D: NA
size: NA
V: TRBV10-1
CDR3: CASSESGLFYNEQFF
DNA: TGCGCCAGCAGTGAGTCCGGGTTGTTCTACAATGAGCAGTTCTTC

J: TRBJ1-1
D: NA
size: NA
V: TRBV10-3
CDR3: CAISARSGSNTEAFF
DNA: TGTGCCATCAGTGCCCGTTCAGGGTCGAACACTGAAGCTTTCTTT

J: TRBJ2-1
D: TRBD1
size: NA
V: TRBV3-1
CDR3: CASSPKPGTGSYNEQFF
DNA: TGTGCCAGCAGCCCTAAACCCGGGACAGGTTCCTACAATGAGCAGTTCTTC

J: TRBJ1-1
D: TRBD1
size: NA
V: TRBV5-1
CDR3: CASNTGGNTEAFF
DNA: TGCGCCAGCAACACAGGGGGCAACACTGAAGCTTTCTTT

J: TRBJ2-1
D: TRBD1
size: few
V: TRBV29-1
CDR3: CSADRGHEQFF
DNA: TGCAGCGCAGACAGGGGCCATGAGCAGTTCTTC

J: TRBJ2-7
D: TRBD2
size: NA
V: TRBV20-1
CDR3: CSGGLAIEQYF
DNA: TGCAGTGGAGGACTAGCTATAGAGCAGTACTTC

J: TRBJ2-3
D: NA
size: NA
V: TRBV3-1
CDR3: CASSQEPVHRGPDTQYF
DNA: TGTGCCAGCAGCCAAGAGCCGGTTCATCGGGGGCCGGATACGCAGTATTTT

J: TRBJ2-3
D: TRBD2
size: few
V: TRBV4-3
CDR3: CASSQDVGTKTDTQYF
DNA: TGCGCCAGCAGCCAAGATGTTGGGACTAAAACAGATACGCAGTATTTT

J: TRBJ2-2
D: NA
size: NA
V: TRBV7-2
CDR3: CAGRLERVGELFF
DNA: TGTGCCGGACGGCTGGAACGGGTCGGGGAGCTGTTTTTT

J: TRBJ1-1
D: TRBD1
size: NA
V: TRBV29-1
CDR3: CSVVGQGANTEAFF
DNA: TGCAGCGTGGTGGGACAGGGGGCGAACACTGAAGCTTTCTTT

J: TRBJ2-7
D: NA
size: NA
V: TRBV6-5
CDR3: CASSYSGQGDEQYF
DNA: TGTGCCAGCAGTTACTCGGGGCAGGGCGACGAGCAGTACTTC

J: TRBJ2-1
D: NA
size: NA
V: TRBV5-6
CDR3: CASSFLAGEVLGADNEQFF
DNA: TGTGCCAGCAGTTTCCTGGCGGGAGAAGTATTGGGGGCTGACAATGAGCAGTTCTTC

J: TRBJ2-5
D: NA
size: NA
V: TRBV5-1
CDR3: CASSKYRALQETQYF
DNA: TGCGCCAGCTCTAAATATCGGGCCTTACAAGAGACCCAGTACTTC

J: TRBJ2-2
D: NA
size: NA
V: TRBV15
CDR3: CATSRGGANTGELFF
DNA: TGTGCCACCAGCAGGGGCGGTGCGAACACCGGGGAGCTGTTTTTT

J: TRBJ2-3
D: NA
size: few
V: TRBV6-2/TRBV6-3
CDR3: CASSPPAYLREDTQYF
DNA: TGTGCCAGCAGCCCCCCTGCGTACCTCCGGGAAGATACGCAGTATTTT

J: TRBJ2-3
D: NA
size: NA
V: TRBV18
CDR3: CASSPRGVRDTQYF
DNA: TGTGCCAGCTCACCACGGGGGGTAAGAGATACGCAGTATTTT

J: TRBJ1-2
D: TRBD1
size: NA
V: TRBV5-1
CDR3: CASSVDRGSYGYTF
DNA: TGCGCCAGCAGCGTGGACAGGGGGTCCTATGGCTACACCTTC

J: TRBJ2-1
D: NA
size: few
V: TRBV12-3/TRBV12-4
CDR3: CASSFGPPSSYNEQFF
DNA: TGTGCCAGCAGTTTTGGCCCTCCAAGCTCCTACAATGAGCAGTTCTTC

J: TRBJ2-5
D: NA
size: many
V: TRBV5-1
CDR3: CASSLLGQETQYF
DNA: TGTGCCAGCAGTTTATTGGGCCAAGAGACCCAGTACTTC

J: TRBJ2-1
D: TRBD2
size: few
V: TRBV12-5
CDR3: CASGPPGLAIPNEQFF
DNA: TGTGCTAGTGGTCCTCCGGGACTAGCAATCCCGAATGAGCAGTTCTTC

J: TRBJ2-7
D: TRBD2
size: few
V: TRBV5-1
CDR3: CASSLAPLAGLGEQYF
DNA: TGCGCCAGCAGCTTGGCCCCGCTAGCGGGACTAGGCGAGCAGTACTTC

J: TRBJ2-3
D: TRBD2
size: few
V: TRBV20-1
CDR3: CSARDPRRGATDTQYF
DNA: TGCAGTGCTAGAGACCCCCGGCGGGGGGCCACAGATACGCAGTATTTT

J: TRBJ2-2
D: NA
size: many
V: TRBV10-3
CDR3: CAIRGSLNTGELFF
DNA: TGTGCCATCAGAGGCAGCTTGAACACCGGGGAGCTGTTTTTT

J: TRBJ2-7
D: TRBD1
size: once
V: TRBV12-3/TRBV12-4
CDR3: CAFSLALMGMGQGIHEQYF
DNA: TGTGCCTTCAGTTTAGCGCTAATGGGGATGGGACAGGGGATCCACGAGCAGTACTTC

J: TRBJ2-1
D: TRBD2
size: few
V: TRBV10-1
CDR3: CATRTSGGNEQFF
DNA: TGCGCCACCAGGACTAGCGGGGGGAATGAGCAGTTCTTC

J: TRBJ2-7
D: TRBD1
size: NA
V: TRBV4-1
CDR3: CASSHAETGGPYEQYF
DNA: TGCGCCAGCAGCCATGCCGAGACAGGGGGCCCCTACGAGCAGTACTTC

J: TRBJ2-1
D: TRBD2
size: NA
V: TRBV9
CDR3: CASSPRLAGMDEQFF
DNA: TGTGCCAGCAGCCCCCGACTAGCGGGTATGGATGAGCAGTTCTTC

J: TRBJ2-1
D: NA
size: NA
V: TRBV12-3/TRBV12-4
CDR3: CASKWGVGNEQFF
DNA: TGTGCCAGCAAATGGGGGGTAGGCAATGAGCAGTTCTTC

J: TRBJ2-5
D: NA
size: many
V: TRBV12-3/TRBV12-4
CDR3: CASSRASGHQETQYF
DNA: TGTGCCAGCAGTCGGGCCTCTGGGCACCAAGAGACCCAGTACTTC

J: TRBJ2-7
D: NA
size: few
V: TRBV11-2
CDR3: CASRQVSRLRSSYEQYF
DNA: TGTGCCAGCAGACAAGTGTCCAGGCTGAGGAGCTCCTACGAGCAGTACTTC

J: TRBJ2-7
D: TRBD2
size: NA
V: TRBV5-1
CDR3: CASGAPLAGGRNEQYF
DNA: TGCGCCAGCGGGGCCCCTCTAGCGGGAGGAAGGAACGAGCAGTACTTC

J: TRBJ1-1
D: NA
size: NA
V: TRBV12-3/TRBV12-4
CDR3: CASSLEVGTPNTEAFF
DNA: TGTGCCAGCAGTTTAGAGGTCGGGACACCGAACACTGAAGCTTTCTTT

J: TRBJ2-7
D: TRBD2
size: few
V: TRBV12-3/TRBV12-4
CDR3: CASSLGSSGRYEQYF
DNA: TGTGCCAGCAGCCTGGGCTCTAGCGGGAGGTACGAGCAGTACTTC

J: TRBJ2-2
D: TRBD1
size: many
V: TRBV4-1
CDR3: CASSLLQGGSTGELFF
DNA: TGCGCCAGCAGCCTACTACAGGGGGGTTCGACCGGGGAGCTGTTTTTT

J: TRBJ2-2
D: NA
size: few
V: TRBV12-3/TRBV12-4
CDR3: CASSSRPTGELFF
DNA: TGTGCCAGCAGCAGCCGGCCCACCGGGGAGCTGTTTTTT

J: TRBJ2-1
D: TRBD2
size: few
V: TRBV10-3
CDR3: CASRTSGGADEQFF
DNA: TGTGCCAGCCGGACTAGCGGGGGGGCCGATGAGCAGTTCTTC

J: TRBJ2-1
D: NA
size: NA
V: TRBV16
CDR3: CASSQGLVRYNEQFF
DNA: TGTGCCAGCAGCCAAGGGCTAGTTCGCTACAATGAGCAGTTCTTC